A single sample gave rise to the 13 T cell receptor beta chains below, sequenced in a study of shared clonotypes between healthy human individuals. Repertoires were generated with immunoSEQ multiplex PCR, while TCRdb's copy carries only in-frame clones and drops some. The sample comprises millions of clones, 95% of which are singletons, and roughly 0.13% rests with the top ten. Sequenced sample: naive CD4+ T cells sorted from blood. As to subset: CD45RA+ positively selected. The source is a man in his late teens or twenties in good health.

This chain joins TRBV6-5 and TRBJ2-6; no definite D call. This CDR3 has 15 residues. V lost 6 bases and J lost 0, with 9 bases in between. Germline CDR1 MNHEY, CDR2 SVGAGI. CDR3 amino acids: CASRPGASGANVLTF. The CDR3 DNA reads as TGTGCCAGCAGACCGGGTGCCTCTGGGGCCAACGTCCTGACTTTC.

The V and J genes are TRBV10-3 and TRBJ2-2; TRBD2 might be the D (7 bases). The V end lost 1 base, the J end lost 3 bases, and 12 bases lay between the germline ends. Germline CDR1 ENHRY, CDR2 SYGVKD. The CDR3 has 16 amino acids. CDR3 DNA sequence: TGTGCCATCAGTGAGTTAGGGGGGGCGGACACCGGGGAGCTGTTTTTT. Protein product: CAISELGGADTGELFF.

V is TRBV4-2 and J is TRBJ1-3, with D hard to call. The CDR3 runs to 16 residues. Looked up from germline, CDR1 is LGHNA and CDR2 is YNFKEQ. V shed 5 bases and J shed 0 bases, with 14 bases lying between them. The CDR3 DNA follows: TGTGCCAGCAGCAAGGACCCCCGGAGCTCTGGAAACACCATATATTTT. This gives the protein CASSKDPRSSGNTIYF.

The rearrangement links TRBV4-1 to TRBJ2-7; 9 positions agree with TRBD1. With 2 bases clipped from V and 5 bases from J, the junction kept 10 bases outside the gene matches. CDR1 is MGHRA, CDR2 YSYEKL, per germline. CDR3 length: 16 residues. The CDR3 nucleotides are TGCGCCAGCAGCCAAACGGGACAGGGACGGGGCCACGAGCAGTACTTC. Translated: CASSQTGQGRGHEQYF.

With regard to this clone: The same CDR3 is also encoded by other DNA sequences in this sample. The J gene is TRBJ1-5, the V gene TRBV6-1; weak D call: TRBD1 (5 bases). The CDR3 sequence is 15 residues long. V lost 4 bases, J lost 2 bases, and 12 bases lay in between. CDR1 and CDR2 from the germline V gene are MNHNS and SASEGT. The CDR3 DNA reads TGTGCCAGCAGTGGCCAGGGACTGGGCAATCAGCCCCAGCATTTT. Its protein product is CASSGQGLGNQPQHF.

V and J are TRBV5-6 and TRBJ2-6, with 9 bases fitting TRBD1. CDR3 length: 16 residues. In germline, CDR1 is SGHDT, CDR2 YYEEEE. Trimming removed 2 bases from V and 0 bases from J; junction bases left unmatched: 0. This chain's CDR3 is CASSLQGASGANVLTF. In DNA form, the CDR3 reads TGTGCCAGCAGCTTACAGGGGGCCTCTGGGGCCAACGTCCTGACTTTC.

CDR3 DNA: TGTGCCAGCAGCCAAGGGGGTCCCTATAATTCACCCCTCCACTTT. Residues: CASSQGGPYNSPLHF. The genes are TRBV6-5 and TRBJ1-6; a possible D gene is TRBD1 (6 bases). This CDR3 contains 15 residues. V was trimmed by 6 bases and J by 2 bases, leaving 11 bases between them. The germline gives CDR1 MNHEY, CDR2 SVGAGI.

The chain combines TRBV7-2 with TRBJ2-7; D unclear. Trimming cost V 4 bases and J 6 bases, with 7 bases left between them. The CDR3 loop spans 11 amino acids. Germline V gives CDR1 SGHTA, CDR2 FQGNSA. The CDR3 protein is CASSYGVEQYF. The CDR3 coding sequence is TGTGCCAGCAGCTACGGCGTCGAGCAGTACTTC.

This chain uses TRBV5-1 with TRBJ1-1; no reliable D call. The CDR3 is 13 amino acids. Germline CDR1 reads SGHRS; CDR2 reads YFSETQ. V lost 4 bases to trimming and J lost 4 bases, with 11 bases between them. The CDR3 here is CASSLGPATEAFF. The CDR3 region has the DNA TGCGCCAGCAGCCTCGGGCCCGCCACTGAAGCTTTCTTT.

V usage is TRBV18 and J usage is TRBJ2-1; TRBD2 aligns across 8 bases. Germline CDR1 and CDR2: KGHSH and LQKENI. The CDR3 runs to 17 residues. The V gene end was trimmed by 3 bases and the J gene end by 0 bases; junction bases not matched to a gene: 7. CDR3 sequence reads: CASSPLSGTSSYNEQFF. In DNA, the CDR3 is TGTGCCAGCTCACCCCTGTCCGGGACTAGCTCCTACAATGAGCAGTTCTTC.

The rearrangement links TRBV28 to TRBJ1-5; maybe TRBD1 (6 bases). Trimming stripped 3 bases from V and 4 bases from J, with 16 bases between. The germline V gene has CDR1 MDHEN and CDR2 SYDVKM. The CDR3 totals 16 residues. Here the CDR3 reads CASSLPQGSLNQPQHF. The CDR3, as DNA: TGTGCCAGCAGTTTGCCGCAGGGGAGCCTTAATCAGCCCCAGCATTTT.

This sequence joins TRBV27 and TRBJ2-7; a possible D gene is TRBD2 (6 bases). V lost 5 bases and J 6 bases, leaving 17 bases between the germline ends. The CDR3 is 14 amino acids. Germline V gene sequence: CDR1 MNHEY, CDR2 SMNVEV (reference sequence). CDR3 DNA: TGTGCCAGCAGTCGGGGGACTGAAACTGGCGAGCAGTACTTC. This translates into CASSRGTETGEQYF.

V usage is TRBV7-3 and J usage is TRBJ2-1, with TRBD1 matching 12 bases. The junction had 7 bases not matched to a gene; V was cut back by 5 bases and J by 8 bases. The germline V gene encodes CDR1 SGHTA and CDR2 FQGTGA. CDR3 length: 15 residues. CDR3 coding DNA: TGTGCCAGCAGCAAACACGGGACAGGGGGCTATGAGCAGTTCTTC. This gives the protein CASSKHGTGGYEQFF.